This section outlines one T cell receptor beta chain sequence together with its context. What it recognizes is unknown. The data belong to a study of Graves' ophthalmopathy and Graves' hyperthyroidism. The wider study: Upon initial diagnosis and before any treatment, peripheral blood was collected.

Amplifying from RNA transcripts, the study obtained TCR beta CDR3 regions. After a first-round RT-PCR with HTBI primers, a second-round multiplex PCR was run. TCRdb re-analysed the multiplex PCR reads in MiXCR, keeping a single row per CDR3 protein. Among about 240,000 distinct CDR3 sequences listed, less than 55% were seen once. The V gene's germline CDR1 is SGHVS and CDR2 FQNEAQ. Trimming removed 5 bases from V and 5 bases from J, with 21 bases in between. CDR3 size: 16 residues. In donors with ophthalmopathy, activity was moderate-to-severe, with CAS ≥3, NOSPECS ≥4 and duration under 3 months. Study-level results: In blood, most expanded thyroid clonotypes above 0.001 frequency were also detected.

The receptor's source is an adult man with Graves' ophthalmopathy. Sequencing used peripheral blood. The chain carries TRBV7-8 and TRBJ2-5; D may match TRBD1 or TRBD2 (5 bases each). The CDR3 sequence is CASSLRDPDPRETQYF. CDR3 coding DNA: TGTGCCAGCAGCCTACGGGACCCGGACCCCCGGGAGACCCAGTACTTC. Full variable domain (rest looked up from reference TRBV7-8 and TRBJ2-5): GAGVSQSPRYKVAKRGQDVALRCDPISGHVSLFWYQQALGQGPEFLTYFQNEAQLDKSGLPSDRFFAERPEGSVSTLKIQRTQQEDSAVYLCASSLRDPDPRETQYFGPGTRLLVL.